The entry below gives a single T cell receptor (beta chain) sequence along with its context. The antigen remains undetermined. This sample was included in a study of T cell responses to AZD1222 COVID-19 vaccine. Findings of the study overall: Clonal diversity was possibly underestimated, and the donors were mostly white British, with more females. Spike was spanned by vaccine-associated CD4 TCRs, which were dominant at 160-218 and 743-854. Repertoires were obtained only post-peak T cell response. After two AZD1222 doses, spike-specific TCR breadth and depth rose versus day 0.

Germline lookup yields CDR1 MNHEY and CDR2 SMNVEV (reference sequence). The ends lost 6 bases at V and 10 bases at J; junction bases unmatched: 21. This CDR3 has 19 amino acids. Only in-frame clones appear in the TCRdb table, and some are missing; sequencing was by immunoSEQ multiplex PCR. The sample yields about 94,000 clones, approximately 81% seen once. This TCR derives from an adult who received the AZD1222 COVID-19 vaccine. This rearrangement joins TRBV27 to TRBJ1-4, with 12 bases identical to TRBD1. The sample was peripheral blood, taken 28 days after the second AZD1222 dose. The CDR3 coding sequence is TGTGCCAGCAGCATTGGGACCGGGACAGGGGGCTGGGGGGAGGCAAAACTGTTTTTT. It is translated as CASSIGTGTGGWGEAKLFF.